These 18 T cell receptor beta chains were sequenced from one sample in a study of shared clonotypes between healthy human individuals. Clones were read by immunoSEQ multiplex PCR, and TCRdb kept only the in-frame ones, dropping some. The repertoire holds 2,100,000 or so clones, nearly 97% seen once, with 0.13% in the top ten. Material for sequencing was naive CD4+ T cells sorted from blood. Subset: CD45RA+ positively selected. The receptors were sampled from a man aged 18 to 29 in good health.

The chain couples TRBV2 to TRBJ1-5; D is perhaps TRBD1 (5 bases). The germline V and J ends were trimmed by 6 bases and 2 bases, with 23 bases remaining between them. CDR1 SNHLY and CDR2 FYNNEI come from the germline V gene. CDR3 length: 18 amino acids. The CDR3 sequence: CASSGNRTGGSGNQPQHF. CDR3 coding DNA: TGTGCCAGCAGCGGGAATCGGACGGGGGGTTCGGGCAATCAGCCCCAGCATTTT.

The CDR3 DNA sequence: TGCGCCAGCAGCCAAGAGGGTAGGACTAGCGGGTACAATGAGCAGTTCTTC. It yields the protein CASSQEGRTSGYNEQFF. The V call is TRBV4-1, the J call TRBJ2-1; 11 positions match TRBD2. CDR1 is MGHRA, CDR2 YSYEKL, per germline. V dropped 0 bases and J dropped 4; count of bases not matched to a gene: 5. The CDR3 sequence is 17 residues long.

J is TRBJ1-1 and V is TRBV30; 7 nucleotides agree with TRBD1. The CDR3 sequence is 14 residues long. V shed 4 bases, J shed 0 bases, and the junction held 5 bases outside the gene matches. Germline lookup yields CDR1 GTSNPN and CDR2 SVGIG (reference sequence). The CDR3 here is CAWISGTVNTEAFF. The CDR3 DNA sequence: TGTGCCTGGATTAGTGGGACAGTGAACACTGAAGCTTTCTTT.

This chain links TRBV4-1 with TRBJ2-4; D unclear. Trimming took off 1 base at V and 0 bases at J, with 13 bases between the two ends. The CDR3 spans 17 residues. Germline V lookup: CDR1 MGHRA, CDR2 YSYEKL. The CDR3 DNA sequence: TGCGCCAGCAGCCAAGTGGGTACTGGTGTAGCCAAAAACATTCAGTACTTC. As protein: CASSQVGTGVAKNIQYF.

The chain links TRBV2 to TRBJ2-7; TRBD2 agrees at 8 bases. J was trimmed by 4 bases and V by 1 base; bases with no gene match: 6. The CDR3 has 15 residues. Germline CDR1 SNHLY, CDR2 FYNNEI. CDR3 sequence: CASSEGLATIYEQYF. CDR3 bases: TGTGCCAGCAGTGAAGGACTAGCGACGATTTACGAGCAGTACTTC.

This clone has only one observation. The V gene is TRBV18, the J gene TRBJ2-5; 11 bases align to TRBD1. The ends lost 0 bases at V and 5 bases at J; junction bases unmatched: 5. Per germline, CDR1 KGHSH and CDR2 LQKENI. The CDR3 extends over 16 amino acids. CDR3 DNA sequence: TGTGCCAGCTCACCACCGGGACAGGGGGTTTCGGAGACCCAGTACTTC. Residues: CASSPPGQGVSETQYF.

This chain connects TRBV6-5 to TRBJ1-6; no clear D gene. Trimming removed 2 bases from V and 14 bases from J, with 19 bases in between. Germline CDR1 and CDR2: MNHEY and SVGAGI. There are 15 residues in the CDR3. CDR3 sequence (DNA): TGTGCCAGCAGTTACCCGGCCGGCGCCGGGGAGGCCCTCCACTTT. This encodes CASSYPAGAGEALHF.

V and J are TRBV27 and TRBJ2-4, with 9 bases matching TRBD1. Germline V gene data show CDR1 as MNHEY and CDR2 as SMNVEV (reference sequence). Trimming at V came to 6 bases and at J to 0 bases, leaving 12 bases not matched to a gene. The CDR3 totals 18 residues. The CDR3 DNA reads TGTGCCAGCAGCCCGGCAGACAGGGGGGGGCTAGCCAAAAACATTCAGTACTTC. It encodes CASSPADRGGLAKNIQYF.

The chain is built from TRBV4-1 and TRBJ2-3; unclear D gene. The ends were cut back, 1 base at V and 0 bases at J, with 5 bases in the middle. The CDR3 has 14 amino acids. Germline V lookup: CDR1 MGHRA, CDR2 YSYEKL. This CDR3 reads CASSQGLSTDTQYF. The CDR3 DNA follows: TGCGCCAGCAGCCAAGGACTTAGCACAGATACGCAGTATTTT.

This chain joins TRBV6-5 and TRBJ2-7; D is uncertain. Trimming took off 6 bases at V and 5 bases at J, with 11 bases between the two ends. Germline V gene data show CDR1 as MNHEY and CDR2 as SVGAGI. The CDR3 totals 12 residues. The CDR3: CASRPPWDEQYF. The CDR3 DNA reads TGTGCCAGCAGGCCCCCCTGGGACGAGCAGTACTTC.

This sequence joins TRBV19 and TRBJ1-5; 9 bases are a match to TRBD1. The CDR3 runs 13 residues. CDR1 is LNHDA, CDR2 SQIVND, per germline (reference sequence). With V trimmed by 9 bases and J by 5 bases, 5 bases remained unmatched. The CDR3 is CASKDRGYQPQHF. CDR3 DNA sequence: TGTGCCAGCAAGGACAGGGGCTATCAGCCCCAGCATTTT.

The chain combines TRBV7-9 with TRBJ2-7; TRBD2 is a possible D gene (5 bases). V was trimmed by 1 base and J by 3 bases, leaving 13 bases between them. This CDR3 region has 15 residues. Germline V gives CDR1 SEHNR, CDR2 FQNEAQ (reference sequence). The DNA of the CDR3 is TGTGCCAGCAGCTTAGGTCGGCGGGCAGACTACGAGCAGTACTTC. Residues: CASSLGRRADYEQYF.

The CDR3 DNA reads TGTGCCAGTAGGGTGACAGGAGGAAGTGGGAATAGCAATCAGCCCCAGCATTTT. It codes for CASRVTGGSGNSNQPQHF. This chain links TRBV19 with TRBJ1-5; D possibly corresponds to TRBD1 (6 bases). This CDR3 is built from 18 residues. Germline V gene sequence: CDR1 LNHDA, CDR2 SQIVND (reference sequence). Trimming took 6 bases from V and 0 from J, leaving 21 bases between them.

V is TRBV7-2 and J is TRBJ2-1; either TRBD1 or TRBD2 may supply D (5 bases each). Trimming pared 3 bases from V and 5 bases from J, leaving 8 bases between. The length of the CDR3 is 13 residues. The V gene's germline CDR1 is SGHTA and CDR2 FQGNSA. CDR3 protein: CASSFGANNEQFF. DNA of the CDR3: TGTGCCAGCAGCTTCGGGGCTAACAATGAGCAGTTCTTC.

Note on this clone: At the DNA level, this CDR3 is encoded by other sequences in the same sample as well. This chain connects TRBV5-1 to TRBJ2-5, with a possible D match to TRBD2 (5 bases). CDR3 size: 13 residues. CDR1 and CDR2 from the germline V gene are SGHRS and YFSETQ. The V end lost 0 bases, the J end lost 5 bases, and 8 bases lay between the germline ends. CDR3: CASSLVGGETQYF. CDR3 coding DNA: TGCGCCAGCAGCTTGGTTGGCGGGGAGACCCAGTACTTC.

This clone was counted once. The chain links TRBV28 to TRBJ2-7; tentative D call: TRBD2 (6 bases). In germline, CDR1 is MDHEN, CDR2 SYDVKM. The CDR3 runs 12 residues. V lost 7 bases and J 3 bases, leaving 10 bases between the germline ends. The CDR3 reads CASMEGIYEQYF. CDR3 in DNA: TGTGCCAGCATGGAGGGGATCTACGAGCAGTACTTC.

V and J are TRBV5-1 and TRBJ1-2; D unresolved. The CDR3 length is 12 residues. With 0 bases removed from V and 8 bases from J, the gap between germline ends came to 8 bases. Germline V gives CDR1 SGHRS, CDR2 YFSETQ. CDR3 coding DNA: TGCGCCAGCAGCTTGGCCTTTGGGGGCTACACCTTC. Its protein product is CASSLAFGGYTF.

Details on this clone: Other DNA sequences in this specimen translate into the identical CDR3. The J gene is TRBJ1-6, the V gene TRBV19; D gene ambiguous. The CDR3 spans 15 residues. Germline V gene lookup returns CDR1 LNHDA and CDR2 SQIVND (reference sequence). V was trimmed by 1 base and J by 6 bases, leaving 10 bases between them. The CDR3 DNA is TGTGCCAGTAGTATAGGCGGGAGTAGTAATTCACCCCTCCACTTT. As protein: CASSIGGSSNSPLHF.